Reported below is one T cell receptor beta chain. Its antigen remains undetermined. The input lacks base qualities; no much larger clone sits a single base away. Library construction relied on RACE. This sample was sequenced with a NextSeq 500. During library preparation, unique molecular identifiers were attached to individual cDNA molecules so that TCRs could be counted in a quantitative, reproducible way. The authors processed their data as follows. The median number of TCRs per sample was 95,638, ranging from about 20,000 to 750,000. The Decombinator software suite was used to annotate V, J and CDR3 in the TCR reads. Every sample was subsampled to the same number of TCRs (28,000) for the PS versus PT1 abundance plots. TCRs were defined as expanded if absent before sensitization and observed at least eight times at the 2-week time point. TCRdb cleaned the public reads at Q25 with fastp, built clones with MiXCR and kept in-frame beta chains. Here each entry gathers all rows of one CDR3 protein and keeps the most common genes and DNA. For this entry, the V and J calls and clone size follow TCRdb and not the study's own pipeline. The sample includes more than 35,000 distinct CDR3 sequences, with more than 6% observed a single time. The ten largest clones add up to about a tenth of the sample.

The time point label of this sample denotes: patch test 1, 2 weeks after DPC sensitization. What this sample's treatment or condition label stands for: therapeutic diphenylcyclopropenone sensitization with weekly scalp DPC. Unfractionated whole blood was collected in Tempus Blood RNA tubes, and total RNA was extracted from that blood. At every patch-test visit, the blood draw took place before the patch test was put on. Patients were considered eligible if aged 18 to 70, diagnosed with alopecia and deemed suitable for DPC therapy, and patients were excluded if pregnant. The data stem from a study of human T cells and chemical hapten exposure listed by TCRdb under 2021. For context, the study as a whole: For sensitization, 2% DPC in acetone was applied to a roughly 2 cm by roughly 2 cm area of upper inner arm skin. Throughout the study period of 20 to 25 weeks, patients also received therapeutic DPC doses to the scalp every week. Patch tests used Finn chambers with 0.01% DPC on the upper back, scored after 6 days by International Contact Dermatitis Research Group standards. Most of the patients in the cohort were female, and the cohort covered alopecia areata with under or over 50% scalp involvement, alopecia totalis and alopecia universalis. Libraries were combined into a pool for sequencing, and differences in TCR yield between samples came mainly from small differences in library volumes within the pool. This study followed changes in the peripheral blood TCR repertoire in vivo during primary and secondary sensitization of alopecia patients to the hapten diphenylcyclopropenone (DPC). Blood samples were taken from patients before sensitization (week 0) and at 2, 6 and about 24 weeks after DPC sensitization. About 30 alopecia patients provided blood for TCR sequencing at one to four time points (pre-sensitization, 2, 6 and 24 weeks). Each blood RNA sample was used to sequence both TCR alpha and TCR beta chains.

What the research found in general, with its limitations: DPC sensitization did not change the number of TCRs with a frequency above 1 in 1000, and there was no evidence of changes in global repertoire structure. A positive correlation was found between the number of PT1 expanded TCRs and patch test score, with significance reached at thresholds 8, 16 and 32 but not 4. Alopecia, a presumed autoimmune disease, was present in all patients, so the immune response of the patients might differ from that of healthy individuals. Compared with pre-sensitization or healthy control sets, expanded TCRs formed significantly more large CDR3 similarity clusters, which is consistent with antigen-driven responses. Repeated subsampling changed both the strength of the expansion versus patch-test correlation and the threshold at which the correlation became significant.

The receptor was isolated from a woman in her thirties with alopecia areata. Some clones in this sample may be carry-over from other donors' samples. This specimen was whole blood, taken in connection with sensitization to the hapten diphenylcyclopropenone (DPC).

The sequenced DNA is TGTGCCAGCAGCGTAGCTTCAGCAAGCACAGATACGCAGTATTTT. Translated, it reads CASSVASASTDTQYF. The sequence joins TRBV9 to TRBJ2-3; no D segment can be confidently identified. CDR1 and CDR2, per the germline V gene, are SGDLS and YYNGEE. The V and J ends are trimmed by 0 bases and 0 bases, leaving 8 bases between them. The CDR3 runs 15 amino acids, cysteine and phenylalanine included. The CDR3 DNA has 45 bases and is translated from base 1.